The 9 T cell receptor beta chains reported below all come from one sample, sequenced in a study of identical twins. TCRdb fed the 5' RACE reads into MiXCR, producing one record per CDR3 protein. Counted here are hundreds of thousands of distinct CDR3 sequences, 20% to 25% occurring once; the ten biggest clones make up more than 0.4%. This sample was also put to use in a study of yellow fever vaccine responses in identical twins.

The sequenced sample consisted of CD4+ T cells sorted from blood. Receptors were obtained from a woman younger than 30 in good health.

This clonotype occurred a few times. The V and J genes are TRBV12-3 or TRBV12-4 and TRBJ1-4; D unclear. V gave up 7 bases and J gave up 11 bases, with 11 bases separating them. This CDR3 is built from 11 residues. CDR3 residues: CASTDSTKLFF. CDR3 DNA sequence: TGTGCCAGCACCGACTCGACCAAACTGTTTTTT.

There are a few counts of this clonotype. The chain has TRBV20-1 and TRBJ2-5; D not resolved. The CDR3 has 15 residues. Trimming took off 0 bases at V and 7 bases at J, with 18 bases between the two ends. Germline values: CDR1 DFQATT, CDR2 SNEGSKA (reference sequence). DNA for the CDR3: TGCAGTGCTAGAGATACGAGGACGGGCCCGGGGACCCAGTACTTC. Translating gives CSARDTRTGPGTQYF.

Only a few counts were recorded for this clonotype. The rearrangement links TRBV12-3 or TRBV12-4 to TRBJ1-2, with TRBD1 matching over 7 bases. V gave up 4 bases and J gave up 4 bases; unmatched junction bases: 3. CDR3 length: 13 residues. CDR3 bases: TGTGCCAGCAGTTCACAGGGGCGCTATGGCTACACCTTC. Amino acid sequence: CASSSQGRYGYTF.

The chain's CDR3 is CASSLPGDFGKLFF. The CDR3 coding sequence is TGTGCCAGCAGCTTGCCGGGAGATTTTGGAAAACTGTTTTTT. The chain links TRBV5-6 to TRBJ1-4, with D uncertain. The V end was cut by 1 base, the J end by 10 bases, with 14 bases between. Germline-derived CDR1 and CDR2 are SGHDT and YYEEEE. This CDR3 spans 14 amino acids.

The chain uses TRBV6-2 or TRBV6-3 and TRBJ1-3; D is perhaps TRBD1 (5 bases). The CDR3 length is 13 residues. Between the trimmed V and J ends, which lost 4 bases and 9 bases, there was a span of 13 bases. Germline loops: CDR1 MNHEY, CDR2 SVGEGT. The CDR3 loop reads CASSSQGDRTIYF. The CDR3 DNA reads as TGTGCCAGCAGTTCTCAGGGTGATCGCACCATATATTTT.

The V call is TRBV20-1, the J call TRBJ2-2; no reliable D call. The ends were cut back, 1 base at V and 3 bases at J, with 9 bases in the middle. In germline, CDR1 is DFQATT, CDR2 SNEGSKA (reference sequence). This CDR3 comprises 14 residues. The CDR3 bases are TGCAGTGCTAGAGCTGGAACAGACACCGGGGAGCTGTTTTTT. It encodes CSARAGTDTGELFF.

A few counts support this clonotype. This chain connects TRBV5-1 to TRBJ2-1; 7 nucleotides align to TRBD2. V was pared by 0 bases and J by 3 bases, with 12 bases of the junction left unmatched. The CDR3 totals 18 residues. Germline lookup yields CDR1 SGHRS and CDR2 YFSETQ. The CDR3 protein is CASSLASLIAGDYNEQFF. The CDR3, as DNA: TGCGCCAGCAGCTTGGCCAGCCTAATTGCGGGAGACTACAATGAGCAGTTCTTC.

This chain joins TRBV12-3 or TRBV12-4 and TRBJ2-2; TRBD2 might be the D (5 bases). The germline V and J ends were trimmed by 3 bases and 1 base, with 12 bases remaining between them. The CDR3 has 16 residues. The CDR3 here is CASSFSRGVNTGELFF. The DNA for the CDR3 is TGTGCCAGCAGTTTCTCTCGGGGAGTGAACACCGGGGAGCTGTTTTTT.

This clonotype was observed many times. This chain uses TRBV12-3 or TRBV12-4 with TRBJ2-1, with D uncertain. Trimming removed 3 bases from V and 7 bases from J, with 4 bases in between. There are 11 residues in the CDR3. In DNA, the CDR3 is TGTGCCAGCAGTTTTTGGAATGAGCAGTTCTTC. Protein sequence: CASSFWNEQFF.